This entry describes one T cell receptor (beta chain). Its matching antigen is unknown. Time point indicated: late sampling 161 to 241 days after vaccination in a few convalescent patients. Regarding treatment: approximately nine-day PBMC culture with coronavirus spike peptide pools or control peptides (ViraFEST assay). The source of the sample is a study of vaccination and CD4 T cells after COVID-19. Background on the study: Median time from second vaccine dose to sampling was 72 days (14 to 241). At days 161 to 241 post-vaccination, as well as at day 14, three convalescent patients were sampled.

The Oncomine TCR Beta short-read assay sequenced DNA from cultured CD4+ T cells. Via MiXCR, TCRdb re-called the PCR reads, giving one row per CDR3 protein. Among approximately 15,000 distinct CDR3 sequences listed, about 51% were seen once. CDR3 length equals 16 residues. In germline, CDR1 is DFQATT, CDR2 SNEGSKA (reference sequence). V dropped 5 bases and J dropped 6 bases, with 23 bases sitting between them. The material was CD4+ T cells from blood, cultured in vitro, obtained about 7 months after SARS-CoV-2 vaccination. The receptor comes from a human donor who had recovered from COVID-19. The chain has TRBV20-1 and TRBJ2-1, with D possibly being TRBD2 (6 bases). The CDR3 bases are TGCAGTGCTGGGCTGCCCTCCGGGAGAAGGGGCAATGAGCAGTTCTTC. Amino acid sequence: CSAGLPSGRRGNEQFF.